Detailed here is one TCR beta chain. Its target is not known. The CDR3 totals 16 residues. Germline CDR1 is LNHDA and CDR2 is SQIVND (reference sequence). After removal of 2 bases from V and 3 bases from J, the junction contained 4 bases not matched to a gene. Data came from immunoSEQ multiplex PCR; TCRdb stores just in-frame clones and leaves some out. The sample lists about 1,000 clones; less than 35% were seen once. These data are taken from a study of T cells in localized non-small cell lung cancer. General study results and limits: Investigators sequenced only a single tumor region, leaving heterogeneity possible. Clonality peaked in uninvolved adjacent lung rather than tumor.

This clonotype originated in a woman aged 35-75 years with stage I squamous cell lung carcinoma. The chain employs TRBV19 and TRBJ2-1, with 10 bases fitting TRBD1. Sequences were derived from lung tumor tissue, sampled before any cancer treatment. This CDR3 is CASSINRDRGYNEQFF. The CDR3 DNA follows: TGTGCCAGTAGTATAAATAGGGACAGGGGCTACAATGAGCAGTTCTTC.